The 24 T cell receptor beta chains below come from one sample, sequenced in a study of regulatory T cells in long-lasting Graves disease. For TCR beta, libraries came from iRepertoire HTBI primers and Arm-PCR of CDR3 regions. TCRdb used MiXCR to reprocess the multiplex PCR reads, holding one entry per CDR3 protein. The profile shows 420,000 or so distinct CDR3 sequences, roughly 15% of them singletons. As to time point: newly diagnosed GD, antithyroid drugs for less than 3 months. Generation of the TCR library employed RNA extracted from PBMCs. The sample was also linked to a second study, of T cells in Graves' hyperthyroidism and ophthalmopathy.

This specimen was peripheral blood mononuclear cells (PBMCs), taken at new diagnosis, from a patient treated with antithyroid drugs. Source of these receptors: a woman aged 18-29 years with Graves disease.

This clonotype showed up many times. V and J are TRBV5-1 and TRBJ2-6; TRBD1 aligns across 7 bases. From germline, CDR1 is SGHRS and CDR2 YFSETQ. The V gene end was trimmed by 4 bases and the J gene end by 0 bases; junction bases not matched to a gene: 7. This CDR3 has 17 residues. The DNA of the CDR3 is TGCGCCAGCAGCCCAGGGACAGCGAGCTCTGGGGCCAACGTCCTGACTTTC. It encodes CASSPGTASSGANVLTF.

This clonotype was counted only a few times. This sequence joins TRBV5-1 and TRBJ2-3; no firm D call. This CDR3 comprises 16 residues. Germline V gives CDR1 SGHRS, CDR2 YFSETQ. With 4 bases removed from V and 2 bases from J, the gap between germline ends came to 17 bases. CDR3 nucleotide sequence: TGCGCCAGCAGCCTCGGAGATCTAACTCTCACAGATACGCAGTATTTT. It encodes CASSLGDLTLTDTQYF. Based on the CDR3 plus reference TRBV5-1 and TRBJ2-3, the full variable domain is KAGVTQTPRYLIKTRGQQVTLSCSPISGHRSVSWYQQTPGQGLQFLFEYFSETQRNKGNFPGRFSGRQFSNSRSEMNVSTLELGDSALYLCASSLGDLTLTDTQYFGPGTRLTVL.

J is TRBJ1-5 and V is TRBV4-1; D perhaps matches TRBD1 (5 bases). Between the trimmed V and J ends, which lost 3 bases and 0 bases, there was a span of 24 bases. The CDR3 contains 20 residues. Germline lookup yields CDR1 MGHRA and CDR2 YSYEKL. The CDR3 is CASSQPNRDPRDYSNQPQHF. DNA of the CDR3: TGCGCCAGCAGCCAGCCTAACCGGGACCCCAGAGATTATAGCAATCAGCCCCAGCATTTT.

This clonotype was observed many times. CDR3 nucleotide sequence: TGTGCCAGCAGTGTTAGCGGGAGACTCACTAATGAGCAGTTCTTC. As protein: CASSVSGRLTNEQFF. The J gene is TRBJ2-1, the V gene TRBV12-3 or TRBV12-4, with 9 nucleotides matching TRBD2. The CDR3 runs 15 residues. J gave up 7 bases and V 5 bases, and 9 bases lay outside the gene matches.

The sample holds a few counts of this clonotype. This chain joins TRBV27 and TRBJ1-1; D gene ambiguous. This CDR3 is 13 amino acids long. V shed 4 bases and J shed 0 bases, with 6 bases lying between them. Germline CDR1 reads MNHEY; CDR2 reads SMNVEV (reference sequence). The CDR3 reads CASSSELNTEAFF. The CDR3 nucleotides are TGTGCCAGCAGTTCGGAATTGAACACTGAAGCTTTCTTT.

This clonotype was seen ten or more times. The chain links TRBV12-3 or TRBV12-4 to TRBJ2-7; 7 bases line up with TRBD2. Unmatched junction bases numbered 12, after V lost 3 bases and J lost 4 bases. The length of the CDR3 is 16 residues. The CDR3 coding sequence is TGTGCCAGCAGTTTTGGATCTGGGCTAGCGGATTACGAGCAGTACTTC. The encoded protein is CASSFGSGLADYEQYF.

There are a few counts of this clonotype. This CDR3 is missing its conserved last phenylalanine or tryptophan, likely due to a read error. V is TRBV2 and J is TRBJ2-7; the D gene is possibly TRBD1 (5 bases). Germline loops: CDR1 SNHLY, CDR2 FYNNEI. This CDR3 contains 12 residues. Trimming stripped 5 bases from V and 2 bases from J, with 7 bases between. The CDR3 sequence: CASSQGTYEQYS. The CDR3 DNA sequence: TGTGCCAGCAGTCAGGGAACCTACGAGCAGTACTCC.

The genes are TRBV20-1 and TRBJ2-7; 8 nucleotides agree with TRBD2. The CDR3 spans 13 residues. Germline V lookup: CDR1 DFQATT, CDR2 SNEGSKA (reference sequence). The V gene end was trimmed by 3 bases and the J gene end by 6 bases; junction bases not matched to a gene: 7. The CDR3 DNA is TGCAGTGCTAGTGACGGGAGGGCCGTCGAGCAGTACTTC. It is translated as CSASDGRAVEQYF.

Ten or more counts support this clonotype. V gene TRBV28 combines with J gene TRBJ2-7, with D tentatively TRBD1 or TRBD2 (5 bases each). Germline CDR1 reads MDHEN; CDR2 reads SYDVKM. Trimming shortened V by 1 base and J by 9 bases, and 13 bases separated the two germline ends. This CDR3 comprises 13 residues. The CDR3 coding sequence is TGTGCCAGCAGTTTATTGGGACCTTCGGGGCAGTACTTC. Residues: CASSLLGPSGQYF.

This clonotype was observed at least ten times. This chain links TRBV6-1 with TRBJ2-1, with 11 bases aligning to TRBD2. This CDR3 comprises 14 residues. V shed 6 bases, J shed 6 bases, and the junction held 4 bases outside the gene matches. Germline values: CDR1 MNHNS, CDR2 SASEGT. The CDR3 nucleotides are TGTGCCAGCAGACTAGCGGGAGATGTCAATGAGCAGTTCTTC. Its protein product is CASRLAGDVNEQFF.

This clonotype has a count of ten or more. At one of its ends the junction is not consistent with the germline gene, which may arise from a read error. The V call is TRBV6-2 or TRBV6-3, the J call TRBJ2-1, with unresolved D. Germline V gene sequence: CDR1 MNHEY, CDR2 SVGEGT. The CDR3 has 16 residues. The DNA for the CDR3 is TGTGCCAGCAAAGGAAACCAGGCACTCTCCTTCAATGAGCAGTTCTTC. Encoded protein: CASKGNQALSFNEQFF.

The chain couples TRBV19 to TRBJ1-1; 12 nucleotides align to TRBD1. The germline V gene encodes CDR1 LNHDA and CDR2 SQIVND (reference sequence). V gave up 6 bases and J gave up 8 bases; unmatched junction bases: 7. The CDR3 loop spans 14 amino acids. CDR3 sequence reads: CASRSGTGGAEAFF. The CDR3, as DNA: TGTGCCAGTAGATCGGGGACAGGGGGCGCGGAAGCTTTCTTT.

This clonotype has just a few counts. The rearrangement uses TRBV10-3 and TRBJ1-1, with unresolved D. With 11 bases removed from V and 0 bases from J, the gap between germline ends came to 7 bases. The CDR3 is made up of 11 amino acids. Per the germline V gene, CDR1 is ENHRY and CDR2 is SYGVKD. The CDR3 sequence is CASLMNTEAFF. Written as DNA, the CDR3 is TGTGCCTCCCTGATGAACACTGAAGCTTTCTTT.

This rearrangement joins TRBV12-3 or TRBV12-4 to TRBJ2-1; D call uncertain. CDR3 length: 12 amino acids. With 1 base removed from V and 9 bases from J, the gap between germline ends came to 7 bases. The CDR3 DNA sequence: TGTGCCAGCAGTTTAGGGGATGTTGAGCAGTTCTTC. Translating it yields CASSLGDVEQFF.

This clonotype has more than one count but fewer than ten. Since a much larger clone is just one base distant, this may be a read error. The V gene is TRBV28, the J gene TRBJ2-7; D unresolved. Germline lookup yields CDR1 MDHEN and CDR2 SYDVKM. This CDR3 has 12 residues. V was trimmed by 4 bases and J by 5 bases, leaving 9 bases between them. CDR3 nucleotides: TGTGCCAGCAGTTCGTCCTACGACGAGCAGTACTTC. Translation: CASSSSYDEQYF.

V and J are TRBV27 and TRBJ2-7, with D uncertain. The CDR3 consists of 13 residues. Per the germline V gene, CDR1 is MNHEY and CDR2 is SMNVEV (reference sequence). The germline V and J ends were trimmed by 6 bases and 3 bases, with 12 bases remaining between them. The CDR3 DNA reads TGTGCCAGCAGCCCTAAGAGGTACTACGAGCAGTACTTC. Amino acids: CASSPKRYYEQYF.

This clonotype was seen many times. The gene calls are TRBV30 and TRBJ2-3; the D is unclear. Trimming left V 0 bases short and J 3 bases short, with 7 bases between. The CDR3 loop spans 13 amino acids. CDR1 is GTSNPN, CDR2 SVGIG, per germline (reference sequence). CDR3: CAWSVETTDTQYF. The CDR3 DNA follows: TGTGCCTGGAGTGTAGAGACAACAGATACGCAGTATTTT.

This clonotype was found many times. The V gene is TRBV11-3, the J gene TRBJ2-7; D might be TRBD2 (6 bases). V was cut by 4 bases and J by 1 base, with 14 bases left in between. Looked up from germline, CDR1 is SGHNT and CDR2 is YENEEA. The CDR3 spans 15 residues. In DNA form, the CDR3 reads TGTGCCAGCAGCTCCAGGGAACGGGGGTCCTACGAGCAGTACTTC. Its protein is CASSSRERGSYEQYF.

This clonotype occurred once. A much larger clone is a single base away; this may be a read error. The chain uses TRBV25-1 and TRBJ2-1; D might be TRBD1 or TRBD2, each matching 7 bases. Trimming cost V 3 bases and J 10 bases, with 19 bases left between them. The CDR3 totals 15 residues. Germline loops: CDR1 MGHDK, CDR2 SYGVNS. CDR3 sequence reads: CASSEPGGGFYEQFF. CDR3 nucleotides: TGTGCCAGCAGTGAGCCAGGGGGGGGGTTCTACGAGCAGTTCTTC.

There are a few counts of this clonotype. The chain recombines TRBV7-2 with TRBJ1-3; D is possibly TRBD1 (5 bases). The CDR3 is 14 amino acids. From germline, CDR1 is SGHTA and CDR2 FQGNSA. V lost 5 bases, J lost 3 bases, and 11 bases lay in between. The CDR3: CASSRQILGNTIYF. The DNA for the CDR3 is TGTGCCAGCAGCCGACAGATACTTGGAAACACCATATATTTT.

The sample holds many counts of this clonotype. This chain joins TRBV27 and TRBJ2-7; 13 bases align to TRBD2. The CDR3 runs 17 residues. CDR1 is MNHEY and CDR2 is SMNVEV in the germline V gene (reference sequence). The V and J ends lost 1 base and 11 bases, in that order; junction bases with no gene match: 14. The CDR3 DNA reads TGTGCCAGCAGTTTATTAGATACTAGCGGGAGGGCCAGAGGAAAGTACTTC. Residues: CASSLLDTSGRARGKYF.

This clonotype was picked up many times. This chain uses TRBV20-1 with TRBJ2-3, with TRBD2 matching over 9 bases. The length of the CDR3 is 15 residues. V was clipped by 3 bases and J by 4 bases; unmatched bases: 8. Germline values: CDR1 DFQATT, CDR2 SNEGSKA (reference sequence). As DNA, the CDR3 is TGCAGTGCTAGCTCGCGGGAGGGTGGCGCAGATACGCAGTATTTT. It is translated as CSASSREGGADTQYF.

This clonotype was counted only a few times. The V and J genes are TRBV6-4 and TRBJ2-7; D remains ambiguous. CDR1 and CDR2 from the germline V gene are MRHNA and SNTAGT. V gave up 2 bases and J gave up 2 bases, with 7 bases separating them. The CDR3 contains 13 residues. The DNA of the CDR3 is TGTGCCAGCAGTGACCTGCAACCCTACGAGCAGTACTTC. Its translation is CASSDLQPYEQYF.

There are many counts of this clonotype. The germline gene is not matched at one end of the junction; a read error may be the cause. In DNA form, the CDR3 reads TGCAGTGCAGGAGGGGGTAGCCACCTTGGGCACAATGAGCAGTCCTTC. It is translated as CSAGGGSHLGHNEQSF. The chain couples TRBV20-1 to TRBJ2-1; D might be TRBD1 or TRBD2, each matching 6 bases. Germline CDR1 reads DFQATT; CDR2 reads SNEGSKA (reference sequence). The CDR3 is made up of 16 amino acids.